Here is one TCR beta chain with its context. The data were taken from a study of identical twins. TCRdb re-derived calls from the 5' RACE reads in MiXCR, one entry per CDR3 protein. The sample records approximately 1.8 million distinct CDR3 sequences, roughly a third being singletons. The receptor comes from a newborn girl in good health. Sequences were obtained from cord blood.

The CDR3 DNA reads as TGCAGCGTTGAGGGGGGGGCGCGAGGAACTGAAGCTTTCTTT. It specifies CSVEGGARGTEAFF. The chain employs TRBV29-1 and TRBJ1-1; the D gene is possibly TRBD1 (6 bases). This CDR3 comprises 14 residues. V was trimmed by 3 bases and J by 5 bases, leaving 16 bases between them. CDR1 and CDR2 from the germline V gene are SQVTM and ANQGSEA.